A single sample is the source of the 29 T cell receptor beta chains below, sequenced in a study of T-cell memory formation after mild COVID-19. Via MiXCR, TCRdb re-called the 5' RACE reads, giving one row per CDR3 protein. Counted here are just over 350,000 distinct CDR3 sequences, approximately 15% occurring once; the ten biggest clones make up about 22%. Input material: PBMCs or a T cell subset sorted from them (not recorded which). The receptors derive from a man younger than 30 who had mild COVID-19 (a few samples of this study predate the infection). Cell type and time point are not known.

V and J are TRBV4-1 and TRBJ2-1; D unclear. The CDR3 loop spans 13 amino acids. The V and J ends lost 1 base and 8 bases respectively, with 9 bases between them. Germline V gene lookup returns CDR1 MGHRA and CDR2 YSYEKL. The chain's CDR3 is CASSQGMGDEQFF. For the CDR3, the DNA is TGCGCCAGCAGCCAAGGAATGGGCGATGAGCAGTTCTTC.

This clonotype was picked up a small number of times. The chain combines TRBV5-1 with TRBJ2-7, with D tentatively TRBD1 (6 bases). This CDR3 has 16 amino acids. From germline, CDR1 is SGHRS and CDR2 YFSETQ. Between the trimmed V and J ends, which lost 7 bases and 3 bases, there was a span of 23 bases. CDR3 coding DNA: TGCGCCAGCGGCGATCACACAGGGCTGGGTGTCTACGAGCAGTACTTC. Amino acid sequence: CASGDHTGLGVYEQYF.

CDR3 sequence reads: CASSGPSEYEQYF. CDR3 in DNA: TGTGCCAGCAGCGGTCCTTCAGAGTACGAGCAGTACTTC. The genes are TRBV7-2 and TRBJ2-7; D ambiguous. V dropped 5 bases and J dropped 4 bases, with 12 bases sitting between them. CDR1 SGHTA and CDR2 FQGNSA come from the germline V gene. The CDR3 consists of 13 residues.

The chain has TRBV7-2 and TRBJ2-6, with D perhaps TRBD1 (6 bases). CDR1 and CDR2 from the germline V gene are SGHTA and FQGNSA. The CDR3 runs 17 residues. Between the trimmed V and J ends, which lost 5 bases and 0 bases, there was a span of 14 bases. Here the CDR3 DNA reads TGTGCCAGCAGCGCAACAGGGCTCAGCTCTGGGGCCAACGTCCTGACTTTC. It specifies CASSATGLSSGANVLTF.

This chain uses TRBV4-1 with TRBJ2-1, with 9 nucleotides matching TRBD2. V shed 1 base, J shed 4 bases, and the junction held 2 bases outside the gene matches. The germline V gene encodes CDR1 MGHRA and CDR2 YSYEKL. CDR3 length equals 15 residues. The CDR3 spells CASSQGLADYNEQFF. CDR3 nucleotides: TGCGCCAGCAGCCAAGGACTAGCGGATTACAATGAGCAGTTCTTC.

The V and J genes are TRBV19 and TRBJ2-3; 9 positions agree with TRBD1. The CDR3 is 15 residues long. Germline trimming cut 6 bases from V and 6 bases from J; bases unmatched to any gene: 10. Germline values: CDR1 LNHDA, CDR2 SQIVND (reference sequence). CDR3 coding DNA: TGTGCCAGTAGCCAAGATGAACAGGGGGCGGATACGCAGTATTTT. This translates into CASSQDEQGADTQYF.

This clonotype occurred many times. The chain carries TRBV29-1 and TRBJ2-1, with a weak D call TRBD2 (5 bases). The CDR3 has 14 amino acids. In germline, CDR1 is SQVTM, CDR2 ANQGSEA. Trimming left V 0 bases short and J 8 bases short, with 14 bases between. CDR3 DNA: TGCAGCGTTGAAGAGCAGCTAGCTTACGATGAGCAGTTCTTC. Translating gives CSVEEQLAYDEQFF.

This chain uses TRBV27 with TRBJ1-4; D gene uncertain. Germline-derived CDR1 and CDR2 are MNHEY and SMNVEV (reference sequence). Trimming shortened V by 6 bases and J by 8 bases, and 19 bases separated the two germline ends. The CDR3 is made up of 15 amino acids. The chain's CDR3 is CASSLGTGLTEKLFF. The CDR3 bases are TGTGCCAGCAGCCTAGGAACCGGCCTGACGGAAAAACTGTTTTTT. Variable domain in full (rest from reference TRBV27 and TRBJ1-4): EAQVTQNPRYLITVTGKKLTVTCSQNMNHEYMSWYRQDPGLGLRQIYYSMNVEVTDKGDVPEGYKVSRKEKRNFPLILESPSPNQTSLYFCASSLGTGLTEKLFFGSGTQLSVL.

V usage is TRBV6-5 and J usage is TRBJ1-6, with D unclear. V was trimmed by 3 bases and J by 1 base, leaving 13 bases between them. The V gene's germline CDR1 is MNHEY and CDR2 SVGAGI. The CDR3 is made up of 17 amino acids. The chain's CDR3 is CASSYNPEHSYNSPLHF. The DNA of the CDR3 is TGTGCCAGCAGTTATAACCCGGAGCATTCCTATAATTCACCCCTCCACTTT.

This clonotype has only a few counts. V is TRBV12-3 or TRBV12-4 and J is TRBJ1-3; D is uncertain. The CDR3 consists of 14 residues. V lost 6 bases and J lost 2, with 11 bases in between. CDR3 in amino acids: CASSPHTPGNTIYF. The CDR3 DNA is TGTGCCAGCAGCCCTCACACGCCTGGAAACACCATATATTTT.

This clonotype has more than one count but fewer than ten. This chain uses TRBV12-3 or TRBV12-4 with TRBJ2-4; D is unclear. V gave up 6 bases and J gave up 0 bases, with 12 bases separating them. The CDR3 has 15 residues. The CDR3 spells CASSLAGVAKNIQYF. CDR3 bases: TGTGCCAGCAGCCTCGCTGGAGTAGCCAAAAACATTCAGTACTTC.

CDR3 loop: CSAAGGPRYNEQFF. As DNA, the CDR3 is TGCAGTGCCGCGGGGGGCCCTCGATACAATGAGCAGTTCTTC. The gene calls are TRBV20-1 and TRBJ2-1; 8 bases align to TRBD2. This CDR3 is 14 amino acids long. V shed 6 bases, J shed 4 bases, and the junction held 8 bases outside the gene matches. Germline V gives CDR1 DFQATT, CDR2 SNEGSKA (reference sequence).

The chain uses TRBV28 and TRBJ1-6, with D perhaps matching TRBD1 (5 bases). CDR3 size: 17 residues. The V gene lost 6 bases and the J gene lost 13 bases, with 28 bases spanning the gap. Germline lookup yields CDR1 MDHEN and CDR2 SYDVKM. The CDR3 sequence: CASRNGGGPLGESPLHF. CDR3 sequence (DNA): TGTGCCAGCAGAAACGGGGGGGGACCCCTCGGGGAATCCCCCCTCCACTTT.

This clonotype was observed once. The chain recombines TRBV29-1 with TRBJ1-1, with D unresolved. The CDR3 has 13 amino acids. The germline V gene encodes CDR1 SQVTM and CDR2 ANQGSEA. Trimming removed 4 bases at V and 4 bases at J, with 13 bases between. The CDR3 region has the DNA TGCAGCGTTGTGGAGGTTGGGGTCACTGAAGCTTTCTTT. Translating it yields CSVVEVGVTEAFF.

This clonotype was counted ten times or more. CDR3 nucleotide sequence: TGTGCCAGCAGCCCGCGGACAGGGAGCAACACAGATACGCAGTATTTT. Its protein product is CASSPRTGSNTDTQYF. This chain uses TRBV7-6 with TRBJ2-3; 8 positions agree with TRBD1. This CDR3 region has 16 residues. Germline assignment: CDR1 SGHVS and CDR2 FNYEAQ. The trim removed 5 bases at V and 2 bases at J, leaving 9 bases unmatched.

This clonotype has a single count. The J gene is TRBJ2-3, the V gene TRBV20-1, with 9 nucleotides matching TRBD2. Germline V gives CDR1 DFQATT, CDR2 SNEGSKA (reference sequence). CDR3 length: 15 amino acids. V trimming: 3 bases; J trimming: 2 bases; junction bases outside the gene matches: 6. CDR3 nucleotides: TGCAGTGCTAGGCGTGCGGGGGGGGTCACAGATACGCAGTATTTT. It encodes CSARRAGGVTDTQYF.

There are a few counts of this clonotype. The chain uses TRBV20-1 and TRBJ2-1; 11 bases align to TRBD2. The CDR3 is 15 residues long. Germline V gene lookup returns CDR1 DFQATT and CDR2 SNEGSKA (reference sequence). V shed 1 base and J 7 bases; nucleotides not matched to a gene: 6. As DNA, the CDR3 is TGCAGTGCTAGAGGGGTAGCGGGGGGGCGAAATGAGCAGTTCTTC. Protein sequence: CSARGVAGGRNEQFF.

V and J are TRBV3-1 and TRBJ2-3, with D unresolved. CDR1 is LGHDT and CDR2 is YNNKEL in the germline V gene (reference sequence). CDR3 length: 16 amino acids. V gave up 0 bases and J gave up 0 bases, with 10 bases separating them. The CDR3 protein is CASSQEVTSSTDTQYF. The CDR3 coding sequence is TGTGCCAGCAGCCAAGAGGTGACATCTAGCACAGATACGCAGTATTTT.

The chain couples TRBV4-3 to TRBJ2-5, with D unclear. This CDR3 spans 13 amino acids. Trimming left V 1 base short and J 0 bases short, with 3 bases between. Germline V gene lookup returns CDR1 LGHNA and CDR2 YSLEER. The CDR3 spells CASSQAHQETQYF. The DNA for the CDR3 is TGCGCCAGCAGCCAAGCACACCAAGAGACCCAGTACTTC.

This clonotype has a handful of counts. The rearrangement joins TRBV18 to TRBJ1-1; possibly TRBD1 for D (5 bases). V lost 4 bases and J 4 bases, leaving 19 bases between the germline ends. The germline CDR1 and CDR2 sequences are KGHSH and LQKENI. The CDR3 sequence is 16 residues long. The CDR3 region is CASSQSVGLRGTEAFF. CDR3 sequence (DNA): TGTGCCAGCTCACAGTCTGTGGGACTACGAGGCACTGAAGCTTTCTTT.

The V and J genes are TRBV3-1 and TRBJ2-1, with D possibly being TRBD2 (5 bases). V was pared by 0 bases and J by 9 bases, with 12 bases between. The CDR3 runs 14 residues. CDR1 and CDR2 from the germline V gene are LGHDT and YNNKEL (reference sequence). The CDR3 DNA sequence: TGTGCCAGCAGCCAAGATAGAGGCGGGCTTGAGCAGTTCTTC. Translating gives CASSQDRGGLEQFF.

This clonotype was counted many times. This chain uses TRBV4-2 with TRBJ1-2, with 7 positions matching TRBD1. With 1 base clipped from V and 7 bases from J, the junction kept 9 bases outside the gene matches. In germline, CDR1 is LGHNA, CDR2 YNFKEQ. The CDR3 runs to 15 residues. CDR3 in amino acids: CASSQARDRVIGYTF. The CDR3 DNA reads as TGTGCCAGCAGCCAAGCCCGGGACAGAGTTATTGGCTACACCTTC.

The chain links TRBV9 to TRBJ2-5, with a possible D match to TRBD1 (6 bases). This CDR3 region has 14 residues. The germline V gene has CDR1 SGDLS and CDR2 YYNGEE. V was trimmed by 4 bases and J by 3 bases, leaving 13 bases between them. This chain's CDR3 is CASSFRGREETQYF. The CDR3 region has the DNA TGTGCCAGCAGCTTCAGGGGAAGAGAAGAGACCCAGTACTTC.

This clonotype was observed many times. The chain employs TRBV27 and TRBJ2-1; perhaps TRBD1 as D (6 bases). The CDR3 is 14 amino acids. Germline V CDR1 and CDR2: MNHEY, SMNVEV (reference sequence). Trimming stripped 2 bases from V and 5 bases from J, with 10 bases between. In DNA form, the CDR3 reads TGTGCCAGCAGTTTAATGACAGGCGACAATGAGCAGTTCTTC. It is translated as CASSLMTGDNEQFF.

The sample holds a few counts of this clonotype. The rearrangement uses TRBV7-6 and TRBJ1-5; D may be TRBD1 (5 bases). CDR3 size: 14 residues. Germline lookup yields CDR1 SGHVS and CDR2 FNYEAQ. Trimming took 1 base from V and 10 from J, leaving 14 bases between them. The CDR3 region is CASSLGGPDRPQHF. The CDR3 region has the DNA TGTGCCAGCAGCTTAGGGGGCCCGGACCGTCCCCAGCATTTT. Complete variable domain (other parts from reference TRBV7-6 and TRBJ1-5): GAGVSQSPRYKVTKRGQDVALRCDPISGHVSLYWYRQALGQGPEFLTYFNYEAQQDKSGLPNDRFSAERPEGSISTLTIQRTEQRDSAMYRCASSLGGPDRPQHFGDGTRLSIL.

The chain carries TRBV5-8 and TRBJ2-2, with D perhaps matching TRBD1 (6 bases). The CDR3 loop spans 16 amino acids. Trimming pared 5 bases from V and 0 bases from J, leaving 14 bases between. CDR1 and CDR2 from the germline V gene are SGHTS and YDEGEE. Here the CDR3 reads CASRRRGGSNTGELFF. The CDR3, as DNA: TGTGCCAGCAGGCGCAGGGGTGGGTCGAACACCGGGGAGCTGTTTTTT.

This clonotype was seen a few times. The chain recombines TRBV29-1 with TRBJ2-2, with no clear D. The CDR3 has 11 residues. Germline V gene data show CDR1 as SQVTM and CDR2 as ANQGSEA. Trimming pared 4 bases from V and 4 bases from J, leaving 4 bases between. As DNA, the CDR3 is TGCAGCGTTGGCCTCACCGGGGAGCTGTTTTTT. It translates to CSVGLTGELFF.

This clonotype was counted only a few times. The V gene is TRBV5-1, the J gene TRBJ1-1; no clear D gene. This CDR3 comprises 15 residues. The V end lost 0 bases, the J end lost 6 bases, and 15 bases lay between the germline ends. Germline V lookup: CDR1 SGHRS, CDR2 YFSETQ. The DNA of the CDR3 is TGCGCCAGCAGCTTGGATGGCGAGGGATTGGCTGAAGCTTTCTTT. The encoded protein is CASSLDGEGLAEAFF.

The chain recombines TRBV13 with TRBJ2-5; the match to TRBD2 covers 8 bases. V lost 5 bases and J lost 4; bases outside the gene matches: 9. The CDR3 totals 15 residues. In germline, CDR1 is PRHDT, CDR2 FYEKMQ (reference sequence). In DNA form, the CDR3 reads TGTGCCAGCAGCGTCAGCCCGGGGGGGAGAGAGACCCAGTACTTC. This codes for CASSVSPGGRETQYF.